The 23 T cell receptor beta chains in this list originate from one sample, sequenced in a study of beta chain features in type 1 diabetes. TCRB transcripts that were expressed got sequenced, as all of the isolated RNA had been reverse transcribed. Measured with immunoSEQ multiplex PCR; TCRdb has only the in-frame clones, and not every one. The sample includes about 350,000 clones, 20% of them seen just once. Sequenced: naive CD4+ T cells from blood. Receptor source: a woman younger than 30 in good health.

This clone appeared a few times. This chain links TRBV5-1 with TRBJ2-5; tentative D call: TRBD1 (5 bases). The CDR3 is made up of 14 amino acids. The germline V and J ends were trimmed by 0 bases and 4 bases, with 10 bases remaining between them. Germline values: CDR1 SGHRS, CDR2 YFSETQ. This CDR3 reads CASSLAAQGETQYF. In DNA, the CDR3 is TGCGCCAGCAGCTTGGCGGCCCAGGGAGAGACCCAGTACTTC.

This clone appeared a few times. V gene TRBV29-1 combines with J gene TRBJ2-6, with TRBD2 matching over 7 bases. The ends lost 6 bases at V and 3 bases at J; junction bases unmatched: 2. Germline V gene sequence: CDR1 SQVTM, CDR2 ANQGSEA. The CDR3 has 13 residues. The CDR3 DNA sequence: TGCAGCGTCGGGGGGAATGGGGCCAACGTCCTGACTTTC. It translates to CSVGGNGANVLTF.

The V call is TRBV10-3, the J call TRBJ2-1; 9 bases agree with TRBD2. The length of the CDR3 is 15 residues. Trimming at V came to 8 bases and at J to 4 bases, leaving 9 bases not matched to a gene. CDR1 is ENHRY, CDR2 SYGVKD, per germline. The CDR3 loop reads CAIRDYLAGYNEQFF. CDR3 DNA: TGTGCCATCCGGGACTATCTAGCGGGGTACAATGAGCAGTTCTTC.

This clone has just a few counts. One end of the junction is discordant with germline, which a read error may explain. This chain links TRBV12-5 with TRBJ1-3; 7 bases are shared with TRBD1. Germline V gene sequence: CDR1 LGHNT, CDR2 FRNRAP. The CDR3 extends over 12 amino acids. CDR3: CASGLNSGTERF. The CDR3 nucleotides are TGTGCTAGTGGTTTGAATTCCGGGACAGAGCGTTTT.

This clone appeared a few times. The chain is built from TRBV4-1 and TRBJ2-5; D perhaps matches TRBD1 (5 bases). Trimming took 2 bases from V and 2 from J, leaving 12 bases between them. Germline loops: CDR1 MGHRA, CDR2 YSYEKL. The CDR3 is made up of 15 amino acids. The CDR3 loop reads CASSQNPTVQETQYF. CDR3 nucleotides: TGCGCCAGCAGCCAAAACCCGACAGTTCAAGAGACCCAGTACTTC.

This chain connects TRBV4-1 to TRBJ1-1; TRBD1 aligns across 7 bases. Looked up from germline, CDR1 is MGHRA and CDR2 is YSYEKL. V lost 0 bases and J lost 0; bases outside the gene matches: 1. The CDR3 runs to 15 residues. CDR3 amino acids: CASSQEDRVNTEAFF. CDR3 in DNA: TGCGCCAGCAGCCAAGAAGACAGGGTGAACACTGAAGCTTTCTTT.

The genes are TRBV5-1 and TRBJ2-1, with 10 bases lining up with TRBD2. With V trimmed by 2 bases and J by 2 bases, 1 base remained unmatched. This CDR3 comprises 15 residues. Per germline, CDR1 SGHRS and CDR2 YFSETQ. The CDR3 reads CASSFTSGAYNEQFF. CDR3 DNA: TGCGCCAGCAGCTTTACTAGCGGGGCCTACAATGAGCAGTTCTTC. The variable domain in full, with the rest retrieved from reference TRBV5-1 and TRBJ2-1, is KAGVTQTPRYLIKTRGQQVTLSCSPISGHRSVSWYQQTPGQGLQFLFEYFSETQRNKGNFPGRFSGRQFSNSRSEMNVSTLELGDSALYLCASSFTSGAYNEQFFGPGTRLTVL.

This clone has a handful of counts. The chain has TRBV4-1 and TRBJ1-1; TRBD1 agrees at 8 bases. The CDR3 totals 17 residues. The V segment lost 0 bases and the J segment 0 bases; nucleotides outside the gene matches: 6. Germline CDR1 is MGHRA and CDR2 is YSYEKL. In nucleotides, the CDR3 is TGCGCCAGCAGCCAAGATACCAGGGGGCTCTTGAACACTGAAGCTTTCTTT. This sequence encodes CASSQDTRGLLNTEAFF.

The CDR3 coding sequence is TGTGCCAGCAGCTTGTCCACGGTTAGCAATCAGCCCCAGCATTTT. Protein sequence: CASSLSTVSNQPQHF. The V and J genes are TRBV5-6 and TRBJ1-5; D not resolved. V was pared by 1 base and J by 0 bases, with 8 bases between. The CDR3 loop spans 15 amino acids. Germline V gene sequence: CDR1 SGHDT, CDR2 YYEEEE.

The genes are TRBV4-1 and TRBJ2-1, with 11 bases that match TRBD2. CDR3 length: 15 residues. CDR1 and CDR2 from the germline V gene are MGHRA and YSYEKL. Trimming removed 1 base from V and 6 bases from J; junction bases left unmatched: 2. The CDR3 nucleotides read TGCGCCAGCAGCCAAGTTGGACTAGCGGGCAATGAGCAGTTCTTC. It translates to CASSQVGLAGNEQFF.

This chain links TRBV30 with TRBJ2-7, with TRBD2 identical over 11 bases. After removal of 2 bases from V and 1 base from J, the junction contained 1 base not matched to a gene. This CDR3 contains 14 residues. The germline V gene has CDR1 GTSNPN and CDR2 SVGIG (reference sequence). The CDR3 loop is CAWSTSGGSYEQYF. As DNA, the CDR3 is TGTGCCTGGAGTACTAGCGGGGGATCCTACGAGCAGTACTTC.

This clone was detected only a few times. This chain uses TRBV30 with TRBJ1-1, with 9 nucleotides matching TRBD1. Looked up from germline, CDR1 is GTSNPN and CDR2 is SVGIG (reference sequence). The CDR3 sequence is 14 residues long. V lost 3 bases to trimming and J lost 6 bases; unmatched junction nucleotides: 8. For the CDR3, the DNA is TGTGCCTGGAGGAGGTTGACAGGGGGGGCTGAAGCTTTCTTT. Protein sequence: CAWRRLTGGAEAFF.

This clone turned up a few times. The rearrangement uses TRBV18 and TRBJ2-2, with 8 positions matching TRBD1. Germline V gives CDR1 KGHSH, CDR2 LQKENI. J lost 0 bases, V lost 10 bases, and 4 bases had no gene match. The CDR3 length is 14 residues. The CDR3 protein is CATGTGSNTGELFF. As DNA, the CDR3 is TGTGCCACCGGGACAGGATCGAACACCGGGGAGCTGTTTTTT.

V and J are TRBV9 and TRBJ2-5; 16 bases are shared with TRBD2. Trimming removed 2 bases from V and 5 bases from J; junction bases left unmatched: 6. The CDR3 length is 17 residues. Germline V CDR1 and CDR2: SGDLS, YYNGEE. CDR3 sequence: CASSVGGLAGGLETQYF. CDR3 in DNA: TGTGCCAGCAGCGTGGGGGGACTAGCGGGGGGGCTGGAGACCCAGTACTTC. Full variable domain (outside the CDR3, taken from reference TRBV9 and TRBJ2-5): DSGVTQTPKHLITATGQRVTLRCSPRSGDLSVYWYQQSLDQGLQFLIQYYNGEERAKGNILERFSAQQFPDLHSELNLSSLELGDSALYFCASSVGGLAGGLETQYFGPGTRLLVL.

This clone was found a few times. The rearrangement joins TRBV5-1 to TRBJ2-6; D unclear. CDR1 SGHRS and CDR2 YFSETQ come from the germline V gene. V dropped 4 bases and J dropped 0 bases, with 8 bases sitting between them. The CDR3 runs to 15 residues. The CDR3 loop is CASSQHDSGANVLTF. CDR3 DNA sequence: TGCGCCAGCAGCCAACATGACTCTGGGGCCAACGTCCTGACTTTC.

This clone was seen only a few times. The genes are TRBV10-3 and TRBJ2-3; 8 bases agree with TRBD2. The CDR3 runs to 13 residues. Per germline, CDR1 ENHRY and CDR2 SYGVKD. Trimming removed 6 bases from V and 3 bases from J; junction bases left unmatched: 2. CDR3 region: CAIRQRETDTQYF. The CDR3 DNA reads as TGTGCCATCAGGCAGCGGGAGACAGATACGCAGTATTTT.

Concerning this clone: Other nucleotide sequences in the sample specify the same CDR3. The genes are TRBV29-1 and TRBJ2-3; maybe TRBD2 (6 bases). Germline V gene data show CDR1 as SQVTM and CDR2 as ANQGSEA. The CDR3 runs to 12 residues. With 4 bases removed from V and 1 base from J, the gap between germline ends came to 6 bases. The CDR3 here is CSVGRGTDTQYF. The CDR3, as DNA: TGCAGCGTTGGGAGGGGCACAGATACGCAGTATTTT.

The chain combines TRBV27 with TRBJ1-1; the D gene is possibly TRBD1 (6 bases). V lost 0 bases and J lost 1, with 9 bases in between. The germline V gene encodes CDR1 MNHEY and CDR2 SMNVEV (reference sequence). The CDR3 spans 15 residues. The CDR3 here is CASSLSSRGNTEAFF. In DNA form, the CDR3 reads TGTGCCAGCAGTTTATCTAGCAGGGGGAACACTGAAGCTTTCTTT.

This chain uses TRBV25-1 with TRBJ1-2, with D possibly TRBD1 on 5 matching bases. With 2 bases removed from V and 4 bases from J, the gap between germline ends came to 5 bases. The CDR3 consists of 12 residues. Germline V gene sequence: CDR1 MGHDK, CDR2 SYGVNS. CDR3 DNA: TGTGCCAGCAGTGAACAGGGCTATGGCTACACCTTC. Translated, it gives CASSEQGYGYTF.

In its sample, this clone was seen a few times. The V gene is TRBV11-2, the J gene TRBJ2-3, with 8 bases lining up with TRBD2. Germline V CDR1 and CDR2: SGHAT, FQNNGV. With 5 bases clipped from V and 1 base from J, the junction kept 11 bases outside the gene matches. The CDR3 length is 17 residues. The CDR3 nucleotides read TGTGCCAGCAGCACGTCCCCTCGCGGGAGGCGCACAGATACGCAGTATTTT. This encodes CASSTSPRGRRTDTQYF.

The table lists this clone with a few counts. The chain is built from TRBV9 and TRBJ1-3, with unresolved D. From germline, CDR1 is SGDLS and CDR2 YYNGEE. The CDR3 totals 15 residues. Trimming removed 2 bases at V and 4 bases at J, with 13 bases between. CDR3 residues: CASSVTGDLGNTIYF. The CDR3 DNA sequence: TGTGCCAGCAGCGTCACCGGGGATCTCGGAAACACCATATATTTT.

The chain links TRBV11-2 to TRBJ2-3; no clear D. The CDR3 is made up of 13 amino acids. Trimming stripped 7 bases from V and 2 bases from J, with 10 bases between. The germline gives CDR1 SGHAT, CDR2 FQNNGV. The CDR3 bases are TGTGCCAGCAATCCGGTCACCACAGATACGCAGTATTTT. It specifies CASNPVTTDTQYF.

This clone was seen a handful of times. The chain couples TRBV7-2 to TRBJ2-3, with 12 bases identical to TRBD2. Trimming took 4 bases from V and 6 from J; bases not matched to a gene: 17. CDR3 length: 19 amino acids. The V gene's germline CDR1 is SGHTA and CDR2 FQGNSA. The CDR3 nucleotides read TGTGCCAGCAGCTCGAGGTCGAGGACTAGCGGGGTACCGGGGGATACGCAGTATTTT. This sequence encodes CASSSRSRTSGVPGDTQYF.